This is a list of T cell receptor beta chains from one sample in a study of T-cell reconstitution after alpha-beta-depleted transplantation in children. TCRdb ran MiXCR on the PCR reads and lists one entry per CDR3 protein. The sample holds around 580,000 distinct CDR3 sequences, more than 20% seen once. Specimen: PBMCs, collected before TCRalphabeta/CD19-depleted stem cell transplant. These receptors were obtained from a boy under two years old with Wiskott-Aldrich syndrome, due to receive a stem cell transplant. Both conserved end residues are part of each CDR3. The order of the fields is D gene, V gene, clone size, J gene, CDR3 DNA, CDR3 protein. A D gene is named only where the DNA matches it firmly. Not every row has a clone size; where given, it reads once, few, many or a size class.

.,TRBV20-1,few,TRBJ2-1,TGCAGTGCTAGAGTTCGGGAGTCGTTAAATGAGCAGTTCTTC,CSARVRESLNEQFF
TRBD2,TRBV7-6,few,TRBJ2-1,TGTGCCAGCAGCTTAGTTGGAGCGGGAGGGGCAGGCGGTGAGCAGTTCTTC,CASSLVGAGGAGGEQFF
TRBD2,TRBV5-1,few,TRBJ2-1,TGCGCCAGCAGCTGGGGGACTAGCCAGAGCTCCTACAATGAGCAGTTCTTC,CASSWGTSQSSYNEQFF
TRBD1,TRBV12-3/TRBV12-4,few,TRBJ2-2,TGTGCCAGCAGACCCATGACAGGGAAGGGGAACACCGGGGAGCTGTTTTTT,CASRPMTGKGNTGELFF
.,TRBV6-1,.,TRBJ2-1,TGTGCCAGCAGTGCCCGGGTTAGCTCCTACAATGAGCAGTTCTTC,CASSARVSSYNEQFF
TRBD1,TRBV12-5,.,TRBJ1-5,TGTGCTAGTGGTTCCTGGACAGGAGATCAGCCCCAGCATTTT,CASGSWTGDQPQHF
TRBD2,TRBV29-1,.,TRBJ2-7,TGCAGCGTTGGCCACCCGGGACTAGCGGGAGAATCCGAGCAGTACTTC,CSVGHPGLAGESEQYF
TRBD2,TRBV6-5,few,TRBJ2-2,TGTGCCAGCAATGTTACTAGCGGGAGGACGAACACCGGGGAGCTGTTTTTT,CASNVTSGRTNTGELFF
.,TRBV15,.,TRBJ1-1,TGTGCCACCAGCAGAGACAACACGGCTGAAGCTTTCTTT,CATSRDNTAEAFF
.,TRBV14,few,TRBJ2-5,TGTGCCAGCAACCGGGACTTTCAAGAGACCCAGTACTTC,CASNRDFQETQYF
TRBD2,TRBV24-1,.,TRBJ2-3,TGTGCCACCAGTGATCCCGGACTAGCGGCAGAAGATACGCAGTATTTT,CATSDPGLAAEDTQYF
TRBD1,TRBV7-2,.,TRBJ1-5,TGTGCCAGCAGCTCCCGGGACAGCCATCAGCCCCAGCATTTT,CASSSRDSHQPQHF
.,TRBV24-1,.,TRBJ2-5,TGTGCCACCAGTGACGGACTCCCCATGGGTGGCCAGTACTTC,CATSDGLPMGGQYF
.,TRBV4-2,few,TRBJ2-2,TGTGCCAGCAGATGGGGGGAAAGTGGCACCGGGGAGCTGTTTTTT,CASRWGESGTGELFF
.,TRBV20-1,few,TRBJ2-1,TGCAGTGCTAGGGGGACTGACCCTACATCCGTAGATGAGCAGTTCTTC,CSARGTDPTSVDEQFF
TRBD2,TRBV4-2,.,TRBJ2-1,TGTGCCAGCAGCCAGAAGACTAGCGGGAAAGGTAATGAGCAGTTCTTC,CASSQKTSGKGNEQFF
.,TRBV5-5,.,TRBJ1-5,TGTGCCAGCAGCTGGAGAAGGGGGGCAGGTGATAGCAATCAGCCCCAGCATTTT,CASSWRRGAGDSNQPQHF
TRBD1,TRBV18,few,TRBJ2-5,TGTGCCAGCTCACCAACGACAGGGGTGCCCGGGTACTTC,CASSPTTGVPGYF
.,TRBV28,.,TRBJ1-6,TGTGCCAGCAGTCTAGATTCAGGGGTTTCACCCCTCCACTTT,CASSLDSGVSPLHF
.,TRBV5-5,.,TRBJ2-7,TGTGCCAGCAGCCCCTCCGGGGTAGCAGGCGGTCGGGAGCAGTACTTC,CASSPSGVAGGREQYF
.,TRBV20-1,.,TRBJ2-5,TGCAGTGCTAGGTGGGGACAAAAAGAGACCCAGTACTTC,CSARWGQKETQYF
TRBD1,TRBV28,few,TRBJ2-7,TGTGCCAGCAGTGTAGTCGACAGGGATAGATACGAGCAGTACTTC,CASSVVDRDRYEQYF
.,TRBV5-1,.,TRBJ1-2,TGCGCCAGCAGCTTGACCCACATCGACGGCTACACCTTC,CASSLTHIDGYTF
.,TRBV12-3/TRBV12-4,few,TRBJ1-2,TGTGCCAGCAGTCCATCGGGACGGATGGGCTATGGCTACACCTTC,CASSPSGRMGYGYTF
.,TRBV28,.,TRBJ2-1,TGTGCCAGCAGTCCTTACCCCTCTCCAGTCAATGAGCAGTTCTTC,CASSPYPSPVNEQFF
.,TRBV29-1,few,TRBJ2-5,TGCAGCGTTGTGATCGGTCTCGGAGAGACCCAGTACTTC,CSVVIGLGETQYF
.,TRBV5-1,.,TRBJ2-1,TGCGCCAGCAGCTTGGAGTCGTTTCGCAATGAGCAGTTCTTC,CASSLESFRNEQFF
TRBD1,TRBV20-1,.,TRBJ2-7,TGCAGTGCCAATCCCTCGACAGGGGCCTACGAGCAGTACTTC,CSANPSTGAYEQYF
.,TRBV12-3/TRBV12-4,few,TRBJ2-1,TGTGCCAGCAGTGGCACTAGTTATGAGCAGTTCTTC,CASSGTSYEQFF
.,TRBV11-3,.,TRBJ2-2,TGTGCCAGCAGCTTACTCTTTGGGGGGGAGCTGTTTTTT,CASSLLFGGELFF
.,TRBV5-1,.,TRBJ2-5,TGCGCCAGCAGCTCCCTACGGGGGGCCCAAGAGACCCAGTACTTC,CASSSLRGAQETQYF
.,TRBV29-1,.,TRBJ2-1,TGCAGCGTTGAAAGGGACAACCGGGACCCCAATGAGCAGTTCTTC,CSVERDNRDPNEQFF
TRBD2,TRBV5-1,.,TRBJ2-4,TGCGCCAGCAGCGAACTAGCGGGGAAAAACATTCAGTACTTC,CASSELAGKNIQYF
.,TRBV28,.,TRBJ2-3,TGTGCCAGCAGCCTAAGAGCTCCCGGGATAGGAGGACGCACAGATACGCAGTATTTT,CASSLRAPGIGGRTDTQYF
TRBD1,TRBV9,.,TRBJ2-1,TGTGCCAGCAGCGAAAAAACAGGGGGCTCCTACAATGAGCAGTTCTTC,CASSEKTGGSYNEQFF
.,TRBV5-5,.,TRBJ2-7,TGTGCCAGCAGCTTCACAGTGGCCCGCTCCTACGAGCAGTACTTC,CASSFTVARSYEQYF
.,TRBV19,few,TRBJ2-3,TGTGCCAGTAGTATTCGGGGAGATACGCAGTATTTT,CASSIRGDTQYF
TRBD2,TRBV6-1,few,TRBJ2-5,TGTGCCAGCAGGGAGGGACTAGTAGTTTTGGAGACCCAGTACTTC,CASREGLVVLETQYF
TRBD2,TRBV5-1,.,TRBJ2-7,TGCGCCAGCAGGCCCTTGACTAGCGGGATGTCCTACGAGCAGTACTTC,CASRPLTSGMSYEQYF
.,TRBV10-3,few,TRBJ1-2,TGTGCCATCTATGGGGGATTATCGGGTGGCTACACCTTC,CAIYGGLSGGYTF
.,TRBV28,.,TRBJ2-4,TGTGCCAGCAGTTCCCGGCCGCGCGGCATTCAGTACTTC,CASSSRPRGIQYF
.,TRBV20-1,.,TRBJ2-7,TGCAGTGCTATAGGCGAGCGGAGGACCTACGAGCAGTACTTC,CSAIGERRTYEQYF
TRBD2,TRBV3-1,.,TRBJ2-5,TGTGCCAGCAGCCTCGGACTAGCGGGTATCCAAGAGACCCAGTACTTC,CASSLGLAGIQETQYF
.,TRBV11-2,few,TRBJ2-7,TGTGCCAGCAGCTTAGAGGCAGGTCACCCCTACGAGCAGTACTTC,CASSLEAGHPYEQYF
TRBD2,TRBV29-1,few,TRBJ2-1,TGCAGCGTTGGAAGGGGACTAGGGCTTCATGAGCAGTTCTTC,CSVGRGLGLHEQFF
TRBD1,TRBV29-1,few,TRBJ1-1,TGCAGCATACGGACAGGAGACAACACTGAAGCTTTCTTT,CSIRTGDNTEAFF
TRBD1,TRBV4-1,few,TRBJ1-6,TGCGCCAGCAGCCAAGATCGGGGAGTCGGGGACAGGGCTTTTAATTCACCCCTCCACTTT,CASSQDRGVGDRAFNSPLHF
.,TRBV7-9,.,TRBJ2-5,TGTGCCAGCAGCTCAGCAGGGTTAGCTGAGACCCAGTACTTC,CASSSAGLAETQYF
TRBD2,TRBV11-2,.,TRBJ2-7,TGTGCCAGCAGCTTGACTAGCGTGGGGGCTAGGGAGCAGTACTTC,CASSLTSVGAREQYF
TRBD2,TRBV12-3/TRBV12-4,.,TRBJ2-1,TGTGCCAGCAGTCTGACTAGCGGACCCTCCAATGAGCAGTTCTTC,CASSLTSGPSNEQFF
.,TRBV5-1,.,TRBJ1-4,TGCGCCAGCAGCTTAACGGGGGAGTGGGAAAAACTGTTTTTT,CASSLTGEWEKLFF
TRBD2,TRBV20-1,.,TRBJ2-5,TGCAGTGTTGTAGCGGGAGCACTACAAGAGACCCAGTACTTC,CSVVAGALQETQYF
.,TRBV29-1,few,TRBJ2-7,TGCAGCGTTGAAGATCGGCAGTTAACCTCCTACGAGCAGTACTTC,CSVEDRQLTSYEQYF
.,TRBV29-1,few,TRBJ1-1,TGCAGCGTTCGGACAGATACGAACACTGAAGCTTTCTTT,CSVRTDTNTEAFF